This TCR beta chain is from a study of cytomegalovirus exposure and HLA in healthy donors (dated by TCRdb to about 2017). For the study in its entirety: According to an earlier analysis of 587 of the donors, about 180 million T cells yielded some 110 million unique TCR beta sequences and 276 Gb of sequence data. Of the roughly 390 genotyped donors, more than 75% were placed in the genetic ancestry cluster associated with self-reported Caucasian donors. On average, around 240,000 unique TCR beta nucleotide sequences were sequenced per donor among a few hundred genotyped donors of the cohort, with about 19% of those sequences being non-productive. Roughly 300 gigabases of sequencing data and tens of millions of unique TCR sequences were included in an early release covering under 650 HLA-typed donors. Because of strong linkage in the cohort, roughly 5 DR-DQ haplotypes were treated as single units for association and clustering. All discovery cohort repertoires had been generated using a single sequencing platform. The number of typed donors differed by locus: roughly 629-640 for A, B, C, DRB1 and DQB1; approximately 540 for DQA1; approximately 600 for DPA1; and some 430 for DPB1. The study combined high-throughput TCR immunosequencing, statistical association of individual TCRs with disease status, and machine learning to predict cytomegalovirus infection status. Using immunosequencing, the study profiled T cell repertoires from around 680 subjects and related those repertoires to cytomegalovirus serostatus. In a later genetic analysis, genome-wide SNP genotypes for about 65% of the roughly 700 donors were used, and that subset was treated as a discovery cohort. Donor age, sex, ethnicity and CMV serostatus were compiled together with the repertoire data. A later analysis re-analyzed previously published TCR beta repertoires from 666 donors and added high-resolution HLA genotyping to study TCR occurrence patterns. The study aimed to test whether cataloging public T cell receptors could reveal signatures of past pathogen exposure. Rather than using new phenotypic data, the later analysis identified candidate immune exposures from TCR beta sequences and from how often those sequences occurred across donors. HLA typing included class I and class II loci at four-digit resolution. Besides the first cohort of more than 650 subjects, a separate validation cohort made up of about 120 different subjects was used. An earlier analysis of roughly 580 of the donors used high-throughput TCR beta sequencing to judge whether each TCR beta V gene segment behaved as functional or pseudogenic.

Regarding this clone: There is no known antigen for this receptor. Per-base qualities were not stored, and no clone one base away is much larger.

Library preparation used the immunoSEQ multiplex PCR assay. A mixture of 60 forward primers for TCR Vbeta segments and 13 reverse primers for TCR Jbeta segments was used in the multiplex PCR. The CDR3 region of rearranged TCR beta genes was amplified from genomic DNA with a multiplex PCR assay. Amplified TCR beta libraries were sequenced as 87-base-pair reads on the Illumina HiSeq System. The source study handled its data this way. A later analysis tallied around 82 million unique TCR beta chains across the 666 repertoires, and about 12 million of those chains were shared by two or more donors. A nearest-neighbor algorithm error-corrected the raw reads and collapsed the reads into unique sequences, merging closely related sequences to remove PCR and sequencing errors. To assign V, D and J gene segments, CDR3 sequences were aligned to IMGT reference sequences. For a sequence to be retained, a match of at least six nucleotides to both a V gene segment and a J gene segment was required. Rearrangements were called productive when the CDR3 lacked stop codons and stayed in frame with V and J; all others were non-productive. Following IMGT convention, CDR3 was defined as the stretch from the second conserved V-encoded cysteine up to the conserved J-encoded phenylalanine. The earlier analysis of around 640 of the donors excluded sequences that lacked an unambiguous match to a single V gene segment. An earlier analysis of approximately 590 of the donors called V segments functional above 56.7% productive rearrangements and segregating when the between-donor standard deviation exceeded 5%. A statistical classification framework was developed to diagnose cytomegalovirus status using the catalog of TCR beta chain sequences. V and J gene assignment, in a later analysis, came from comparing TCR nucleotide sequences with IMGT/GENE-DB human TR gene sequences. In a later analysis, CDR3 sequences and most-parsimonious VDJ recombination scenarios were assigned using the TCRdist pipeline. A later analysis defined each TCR beta chain by its CDR3 amino acid sequence plus V-gene family, and excluded reads lacking a unique V-gene family. In a later analysis, a few hundred highly shared, low-generation-probability nucleotide sequences were removed to address suspected cross-contamination and a sequencing artifact. In a later analysis, a clonal expansion index was calculated for each public chain from normalized within-repertoire ranks of inferred template counts. In a later analysis, generation probabilities were computed using a VDJ recombination model fitted to out-of-frame rearrangements, and the results were checked against IGoR. A later analysis scored TCR-TCR, TCR-HLA and TCR-CMV co-occurrence with hypergeometric tests, applying a repertoire-size bias correction to TCR pairs. A later analysis estimated false discovery rates by permuting HLA or CMV assignments 20 times. In a later analysis, co-occurring TCRs were grouped with DBSCAN, and TCRdist sequence similarity was added when clustering was performed within HLA-allele-positive subsets. For co-occurrence clustering, repertoires with fewer than 30,000 or more than 120,000 public chains were excluded, along with four or five repertoires with anomalous nucleotide sharing. TCRdb took this table from immuneACCESS and kept in-frame rearrangements with V and J called. Such tables lack part of the clones; where checked against another copy, unresolved V genes explain under half of the gap, and the rest is unexplained. V and J calls and clone size follow that table, whereas D and trimming were derived from the DNA. For this sample the table gives 75,000 to 100,000 clones, of which 70% to 80% were detected only once. 8% to 10% of the sample is held by the ten biggest clonotypes.

Overall study outcomes, separate from this receptor: A few of the identified cytomegalovirus-associated TCR beta chains were confirmed in vitro to be specific for cytomegalovirus antigens. The earlier analysis of approximately 590 of the donors excluded approximately 17 rarely observed V segments, including chromosome 9 orphons, because counts were too low. The classifier was reported to diagnose cytomegalovirus status with high specificity and sensitivity in both the original cohort and the validation cohort. A later analysis found that most CMV-associated TCR beta chains appeared HLA-restricted, with HLA associations seemingly driven largely by CMV exposure. Because HLA typing was missing for some donors at each locus, association tests included only the typed subset. Assigning TCR associations to individual alleles was difficult when HLA alleles, especially DR and DQ, strongly co-occurred. The sequencing pipeline was judged likely to have produced a cluster of highly shared sequence variants as a technical artifact. The study gave a list of around 170 TCR beta chains associated with cytomegalovirus. CMV serostatus was the only immune exposure information available for the cohort. While some public TCRs were present in many individuals, most TCR sequences turned up only very rarely across donors. A later analysis associated 16,951 TCR beta sequences with specific HLA alleles at a false discovery rate of 0.05. A later genetic analysis reported fewer N-insertions in productive TCRs among donors in an Asian-associated ancestry cluster than the roughly 700-donor mean. In this cohort, only TCR beta chains were sequenced, and detectable features were limited by the absence of alpha or paired-chain data. Correlated functional status among segregating V segments might be attributable to linkage disequilibrium, but an unknown experimental factor could not be ruled out. According to a later analysis, parvovirus B19, influenza, CMV and Epstein-Barr virus appeared linked to several top co-occurrence clusters. The authors suggested that the approach could potentially be generalized to other disease states and immunological phenotypes. A further reported finding was that TCR beta sequences accurately predicted the HLA-A and HLA-B alleles for most subjects in the first cohort. Broadly in line with IMGT annotations, most TCR beta V segments showed up in productive rearrangements about 87% or about 30% of the time in an earlier analysis of several hundred of the donors. According to a later analysis, TCR association rates differed among HLA loci, with DRB1 alleles showing the most associated TCRs and HLA-C alleles showing the fewest. In a later genetic analysis, a missense DCLRE1C variant was associated with V-gene and J-gene trimming of TCR beta chains, and the association was replicated in an independent cohort. Presence/absence analyses assumed roughly uniform sequencing depth across donors, an assumption that may not hold. Compared with equally common non-associated chains, HLA-associated TCR beta chains in a later analysis were more clonally expanded and had lower generation probabilities.

The cohort consisted of more than 650 healthy bone marrow donors. At the time of sampling, every cohort member was nominally healthy, though immune exposures that went unrecorded were likely present. The donor tested CMV seronegative and was one of the 352 seronegative cohort members. A peripheral blood sample was collected from each donor, and TCR beta sequencing was performed on peripheral blood mononuclear cells. Genomic DNA extraction from the blood cell samples was performed with the Qiagen DNeasy Blood Extraction Kit. Source material: PBMCs. The TCR was taken from a man in his 60s in good health and CMV-seronegative.

The CDR3 has the sequence CASSSGTYNSPLHF. The bases read TGTGCCAGCAGCTCCGGGACATATAATTCACCCCTCCACTTT. The chain couples TRBV25-1 to TRBJ1-6; the D segment could be TRBD1, given 6 matching bases. There are 14 amino acids in the CDR3, from cysteine to phenylalanine inclusive. Just CDR3 DNA is preserved here, 42 bases in frame from base 1. From the germline V gene, CDR1 is MGHDK and CDR2 is SYGVNS. Relative to germline, V is 6 bases shorter and J is 4 bases shorter, with 10 bases between their ends.